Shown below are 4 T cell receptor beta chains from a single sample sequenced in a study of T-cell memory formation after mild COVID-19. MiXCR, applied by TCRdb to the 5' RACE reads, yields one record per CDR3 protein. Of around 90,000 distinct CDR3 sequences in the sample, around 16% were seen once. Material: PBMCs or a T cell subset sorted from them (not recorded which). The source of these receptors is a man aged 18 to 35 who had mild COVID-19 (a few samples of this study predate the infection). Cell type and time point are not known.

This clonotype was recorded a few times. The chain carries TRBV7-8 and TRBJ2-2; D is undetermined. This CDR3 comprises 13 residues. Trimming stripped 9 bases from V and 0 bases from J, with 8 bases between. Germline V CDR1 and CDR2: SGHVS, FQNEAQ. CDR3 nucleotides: TGTGCCAGTCAGGACGCGAACACCGGGGAGCTGTTTTTT. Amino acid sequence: CASQDANTGELFF.

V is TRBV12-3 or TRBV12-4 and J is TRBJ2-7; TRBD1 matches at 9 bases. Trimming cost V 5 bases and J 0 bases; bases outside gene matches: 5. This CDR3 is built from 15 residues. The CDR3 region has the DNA TGTGCCAGCAGTCCTCCGGGACAGGGCTCCTACGAGCAGTACTTC. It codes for CASSPPGQGSYEQYF.

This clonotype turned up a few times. The CDR3 sequence is CASSLYKTDTQYF. The CDR3 bases are TGTGCCAGCAGCCTATACAAGACAGATACGCAGTATTTT. The rearrangement uses TRBV7-6 and TRBJ2-3; D remains unclear. Germline CDR1 reads SGHVS; CDR2 reads FNYEAQ. The V and J ends lost 5 bases and 3 bases respectively, with 9 bases between them. The CDR3 spans 13 residues.

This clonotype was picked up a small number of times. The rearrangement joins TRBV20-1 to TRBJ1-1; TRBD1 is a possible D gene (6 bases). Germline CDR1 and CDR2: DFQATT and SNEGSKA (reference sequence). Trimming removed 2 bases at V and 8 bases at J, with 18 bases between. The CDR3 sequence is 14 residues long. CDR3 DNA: TGCAGTGCTAGACCATTACAGGGAGAAACGGAAGCTTTCTTT. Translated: CSARPLQGETEAFF.